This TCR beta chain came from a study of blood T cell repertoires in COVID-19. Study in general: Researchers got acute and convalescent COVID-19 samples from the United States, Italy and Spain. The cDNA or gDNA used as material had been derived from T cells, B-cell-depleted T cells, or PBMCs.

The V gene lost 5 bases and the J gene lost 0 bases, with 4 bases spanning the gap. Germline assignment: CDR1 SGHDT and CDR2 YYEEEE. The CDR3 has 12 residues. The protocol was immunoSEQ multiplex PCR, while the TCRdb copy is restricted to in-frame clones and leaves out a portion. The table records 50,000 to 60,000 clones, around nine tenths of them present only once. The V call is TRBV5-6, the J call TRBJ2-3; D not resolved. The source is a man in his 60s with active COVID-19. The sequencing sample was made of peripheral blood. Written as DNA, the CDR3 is TGTGCCAGCAGTATCAGCACAGATACGCAGTATTTT. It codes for CASSISTDTQYF.